This T cell receptor (beta chain) was identified during a study of CD8+CD57+ T cells in acquired aplastic anemia. Overall study context: On average, sorted CD4+ and CD8+ cells gave around 3.3 ug of DNA. As sequenced from healthy donors, CD4+ cells averaged about 11 million reads. Overall study findings and caveats: A significant difference in CD8+ Simpson's diversity between patients and controls was not found. There were 25 to 35 CD8+ CDR3 sequences that occurred in both patients and controls.

Genomic DNA templated the TCR beta VDJ and CDR3 profiling. TCRdb re-analysed the reads in MiXCR, keeping a single row per CDR3 protein. This table has about 170,000 distinct CDR3 sequences, 55% to 80% appearing once. J lost 1 base, V lost 1 base, and 10 bases had no gene match. CDR3 length: 17 amino acids. CDR1 is DFQATT and CDR2 is SNEGSKA in the germline V gene (reference sequence). This clonotype was seen ten or more times. The antigen is unknown. This rearrangement joins TRBV20-1 to TRBJ2-5; 9 nucleotides align to TRBD2. The TCR sequence derives from a human donor in good health. The sequenced sample was sorted CD4+, CD8+, or CD8+CD57+ T cells (not recorded which) from PBMCs. The chain's CDR3 is CSARGGLAGPIQETQYF. The CDR3, as DNA: TGCAGTGCTAGAGGTGGTCTAGCGGGACCCATCCAAGAGACCCAGTACTTC.